This passage covers 18 T cell receptor beta chains from one sample sequenced in a study of cytomegalovirus exposure and HLA in healthy donors. Primers: 60 Vbeta forward and 13 Jbeta reverse. Data came from immunoSEQ multiplex PCR; TCRdb stores just in-frame clones and leaves some out. The sample has about 160,000 clones, around 83% seen once. The sample was PBMCs. All receptors derive from a man between 50 and 59 years old in good health and CMV-seropositive.

V is TRBV29-1 and J is TRBJ1-1; D not resolved. Trimming cost V 0 bases and J 4 bases, with 12 bases left between them. Germline CDR1 SQVTM, CDR2 ANQGSEA. The CDR3 runs to 14 residues. The DNA for the CDR3 is TGCAGCGTTGAAGATCTTTCGGGGTTCACTGAAGCTTTCTTT. This translates into CSVEDLSGFTEAFF.

CDR3 coding DNA: TGCGCCAGCAGCCCCGAAAAGGGACTTTACGAGCAGTACTTC. This codes for CASSPEKGLYEQYF. The V call is TRBV5-1, the J call TRBJ2-7; possibly TRBD2 for D (6 bases). The CDR3 totals 14 residues. Germline CDR1 SGHRS, CDR2 YFSETQ. V lost 4 bases and J 4 bases, leaving 15 bases between the germline ends. The variable domain in full, with the rest retrieved from reference TRBV5-1 and TRBJ2-7, is KAGVTQTPRYLIKTRGQQVTLSCSPISGHRSVSWYQQTPGQGLQFLFEYFSETQRNKGNFPGRFSGRQFSNSRSEMNVSTLELGDSALYLCASSPEKGLYEQYFGPGTRLTVT.

The chain employs TRBV5-1 and TRBJ2-5, with 8 bases identical to TRBD2. Looked up from germline, CDR1 is SGHRS and CDR2 is YFSETQ. The CDR3 covers 14 residues. V lost 5 bases to trimming and J lost 4 bases; unmatched junction nucleotides: 7. As DNA, the CDR3 is TGCGCCAGCAGGAGCGGGGGAACCGTAGAGACCCAGTACTTC. Protein sequence: CASRSGGTVETQYF.

The table lists this clone with a count of one. The chain uses TRBV10-1 and TRBJ1-5; D gene uncertain. V dropped 5 bases and J dropped 1 base, with 6 bases sitting between them. This CDR3 spans 13 amino acids. The germline CDR1 and CDR2 sequences are WNHNN and SYGVQD (reference sequence). CDR3 in DNA: TGCGCCAGCAGTTCGGGGAGCAATCAGCCCCAGCATTTT. Its protein is CASSSGSNQPQHF.

The chain employs TRBV5-4 and TRBJ2-7; TRBD2 matches at 7 bases. Germline CDR1 is SGHNT and CDR2 is YYREEE (reference sequence). V trimming: 0 bases; J trimming: 7 bases; junction bases outside the gene matches: 13. The CDR3 loop spans 16 amino acids. CDR3 bases: TGTGCCAGCAGCTTGGGGGGAGGGCCACTTACGGGAGAGCAGTACGTC. Amino acid sequence: CASSLGGGPLTGEQYV.

The chain recombines TRBV27 with TRBJ2-7, with D possibly matching TRBD1 (6 bases). Germline CDR1 MNHEY, CDR2 SMNVEV (reference sequence). V lost 2 bases, J lost 1 base, and 12 bases lay in between. The CDR3 spans 15 residues. CDR3 in DNA: TGTGCCAGCAGTTTAAGGGGACATGATTCCTACGAGCAGTACTTC. Translation: CASSLRGHDSYEQYF.

A note on this clone: An end of the junction does not agree with germline; a read error may underlie this. V gene TRBV13 combines with J gene TRBJ2-7; tentative D call: TRBD2 (5 bases). Germline V gives CDR1 PRHDT, CDR2 FYEKMQ (reference sequence). This CDR3 comprises 14 residues. The CDR3 loop reads CAGSLERRIDEQYF. In DNA, the CDR3 is TGTGCCGGCAGCTTAGAACGGAGGATCGACGAGCAGTACTTC. Full variable domain (remainder filled in from reference TRBV13 and TRBJ2-7): AAGVIQSPRHLIKEKRETATLKCYPIPRHDTVYWYQQGPGQDPQFLISFYEKMQSDKGSIPDRFSAQQFSDYHSELNMSSLELGDSALYFCAGSLERRIDEQYFGPGTRLTVT.

This clone was seen a handful of times. The chain combines TRBV11-2 with TRBJ2-2; 14 bases line up with TRBD2. Germline V gene lookup returns CDR1 SGHAT and CDR2 FQNNGV. Unmatched junction bases numbered 11, after V lost 2 bases and J lost 6 bases. This CDR3 region has 19 residues. The chain's CDR3 is CASSLTLTSGGARAGELFF. CDR3 nucleotide sequence: TGTGCCAGCAGCTTAACCCTGACTAGCGGGGGGGCCAGGGCCGGGGAGCTGTTTTTT.

The CDR3, as DNA: TGTGCCAGCAGCGGAAGGACTAGCGGGGGTAGCACAGATACGCAGTATTTT. This gives the protein CASSGRTSGGSTDTQYF. The chain joins TRBV4-2 to TRBJ2-3; TRBD2 matches at 13 bases. CDR1 LGHNA and CDR2 YNFKEQ come from the germline V gene. This CDR3 comprises 17 residues. V lost 5 bases to trimming and J lost 0 bases; unmatched junction nucleotides: 5.

This clone appeared a single time. The chain has TRBV19 and TRBJ1-2, with D possibly TRBD1 on 5 matching bases. V was pared by 3 bases and J by 3 bases, with 17 bases between. The CDR3 totals 16 residues. Germline CDR1 and CDR2: LNHDA and SQIVND (reference sequence). CDR3 sequence reads: CASSMDGRGGDYGYTF. CDR3 sequence (DNA): TGTGCCAGTAGTATGGATGGAAGGGGAGGCGACTATGGCTACACCTTC.

This chain joins TRBV6-1 and TRBJ2-5; 9 bases are shared with TRBD2. The CDR3 is 15 residues long. With V trimmed by 11 bases and J by 0 bases, 10 bases remained unmatched. CDR1 is MNHNS, CDR2 SASEGT, per germline. The CDR3: CAHGQAGGYQETQYF. In DNA, the CDR3 is TGTGCCCATGGGCAGGCGGGAGGGTACCAAGAGACCCAGTACTTC.

This clone occurred once. The gene calls are TRBV7-6 and TRBJ2-5; 7 bases line up with TRBD2. J was trimmed by 2 bases and V by 8 bases; bases with no gene match: 5. Germline V gene data show CDR1 as SGHVS and CDR2 as FNYEAQ. CDR3 size: 13 residues. The CDR3 DNA reads TGTGCCAGCCGGGGAGGGGCACAAGAGACCCAGTACTTC. Its translation is CASRGGAQETQYF.

The rearrangement links TRBV5-6 to TRBJ2-7; 13 positions match TRBD2. This CDR3 comprises 16 residues. Trimming removed 3 bases from V and 5 bases from J; junction bases left unmatched: 8. Germline values: CDR1 SGHDT, CDR2 YYEEEE. In DNA, the CDR3 is TGTGCCAGCAGCTATAGACTAGCGGGAGGTCTAAACGAGCAGTACGTC. This codes for CASSYRLAGGLNEQYV.

This sequence joins TRBV6-5 and TRBJ2-7, with 7 nucleotides matching TRBD2. With V trimmed by 5 bases and J by 3 bases, 4 bases remained unmatched. The germline gives CDR1 MNHEY, CDR2 SVGAGI. The CDR3 is made up of 13 amino acids. DNA of the CDR3: TGTGCCAGCAGTGAGAGCGGGGTCTACGAGCAGTACGTC. Translating it yields CASSESGVYEQYV.

The chain employs TRBV5-1 and TRBJ2-5; 10 bases match TRBD1. Germline V gene lookup returns CDR1 SGHRS and CDR2 YFSETQ. The CDR3 has 16 amino acids. Trimming removed 4 bases from V and 0 bases from J; junction bases left unmatched: 6. This CDR3 is CASSPRTGGYQETQYF. The CDR3 DNA sequence: TGCGCCAGCAGCCCCAGGACAGGGGGGTACCAAGAGACCCAGTACTTC.

The chain joins TRBV12-2 to TRBJ2-1; the D call TRBD1 from the table was never checked on the DNA. TRBV12-2 counts as a pseudogene. The CDR3 spans 17 residues. The CDR3 DNA follows: TGTGCAAGTCGCACCCGAACGGGGACAGGGGCCTACAATGAGCAGTTCTTC. This gives the protein CASRTRTGTGAYNEQFF.

This sequence joins TRBV6-5 and TRBJ2-1, with a tentative D call TRBD1 (6 bases). This CDR3 has 14 residues. Germline CDR1 and CDR2: MNHEY and SVGAGI. V dropped 4 bases and J dropped 4 bases, with 11 bases sitting between them. The CDR3 region has the DNA TGTGCCAGCAGTTTGGACAGTCCATACAATGAGCAGTTCTTC. Protein product: CASSLDSPYNEQFF.

The chain links TRBV27 to TRBJ2-7; TRBD2 might be the D (5 bases). This CDR3 comprises 16 residues. Trimming cost V 2 bases and J 2 bases, with 16 bases left between them. Germline CDR1 reads MNHEY; CDR2 reads SMNVEV (reference sequence). The CDR3 DNA is TGTGCCAGCAGTTTAGGGGATTTGAGGGTCCCCTACGAGCAGTACTTC. Translation gives CASSLGDLRVPYEQYF.